The 32 T cell receptor beta chains below were found in one sample sequenced in a study of blood T cell repertoires in COVID-19. The assay was immunoSEQ multiplex PCR, and TCRdb's table has in-frame clones only and misses some. The table has under 200,000 clones, roughly 80% seen once. Specimen: peripheral blood. The receptors originated from a middle-aged woman with acute or convalescent COVID-19.

This clone came up a few times. The rearrangement links TRBV29-1 to TRBJ2-7, with 8 nucleotides matching TRBD1. CDR3 length equals 13 residues. Trimming cost V 4 bases and J 9 bases; bases outside gene matches: 11. Per the germline V gene, CDR1 is SQVTM and CDR2 is ANQGSEA. CDR3 region: CSVGGTGGSGQYF. The CDR3 DNA is TGCAGCGTTGGAGGGACAGGTGGGAGTGGGCAGTACTTC.

The chain joins TRBV7-9 to TRBJ1-1, with D perhaps matching TRBD1 (5 bases). CDR1 is SEHNR and CDR2 is FQNEAQ in the germline V gene (reference sequence). The CDR3 runs to 15 residues. Trimming stripped 5 bases from V and 6 bases from J, with 19 bases between. CDR3 protein: CASSPRGPSAPEAFF. The CDR3 region has the DNA TGTGCCAGCAGCCCACGGGGACCTAGCGCTCCTGAAGCTTTCTTT.

The V call is TRBV18, the J call TRBJ1-3; possibly TRBD1 for D (5 bases). With 5 bases removed from V and 4 bases from J, the gap between germline ends came to 12 bases. Germline V gives CDR1 KGHSH, CDR2 LQKENI. This CDR3 has 14 amino acids. In DNA form, the CDR3 reads TGTGCCAGCTCAGCTGACAGCTCAGGAAACACCATATATTTT. The encoded protein is CASSADSSGNTIYF.

The chain combines TRBV9 with TRBJ2-7; perhaps TRBD1 as D (6 bases). Per germline, CDR1 SGDLS and CDR2 YYNGEE. The CDR3 runs 15 residues. V was cut by 0 bases and J by 5 bases, with 15 bases left in between. This CDR3 is CASSVDGQGINEQYF. CDR3 in DNA: TGTGCCAGCAGCGTAGATGGGCAGGGGATCAACGAGCAGTACTTC.

The CDR3 loop is CASRTGVSEQFF. CDR3 DNA sequence: TGTGCCAGCCGGACTGGGGTTAGTGAGCAGTTCTTC. The chain links TRBV6-5 to TRBJ2-1; D might be TRBD2 (5 bases). The CDR3 loop spans 12 amino acids. The germline CDR1 and CDR2 sequences are MNHEY and SVGAGI. Trimming stripped 8 bases from V and 9 bases from J, with 14 bases between.

The V and J genes are TRBV19 and TRBJ1-6, with D possibly TRBD1 on 6 matching bases. The V gene's germline CDR1 is LNHDA and CDR2 SQIVND (reference sequence). The ends were cut back, 11 bases at V and 7 bases at J, with 27 bases in the middle. This CDR3 has 17 residues. CDR3 loop: CAARAAGAYVTNSPLHF. The CDR3 DNA reads TGTGCCGCTCGCGCAGCAGGGGCCTATGTAACGAATTCACCCCTCCACTTT.

V gene TRBV5-1 combines with J gene TRBJ1-6, with D tentatively TRBD1 (6 bases). The germline CDR1 and CDR2 sequences are SGHRS and YFSETQ. The CDR3 is 15 residues long. Trimming pared 2 bases from V and 11 bases from J, leaving 17 bases between. CDR3 residues: CASSLGDTPWAPLHF. CDR3 DNA: TGCGCCAGCAGCTTAGGGGACACTCCATGGGCACCCCTCCACTTT.

In its sample, this clone was seen once. The chain couples TRBV15 to TRBJ2-7; D is unresolved. Germline lookup yields CDR1 LNHNV and CDR2 YYDKDF (reference sequence). The CDR3 consists of 17 residues. Trimming stripped 2 bases from V and 0 bases from J, with 17 bases between. The CDR3 loop is CATSRPAQASSSYEQYF. The CDR3, as DNA: TGTGCCACCAGCAGACCCGCTCAGGCTTCAAGCTCCTACGAGCAGTACTTC.

The gene calls are TRBV6-5 and TRBJ1-2, with D perhaps TRBD1 (5 bases). Germline V lookup: CDR1 MNHEY, CDR2 SVGAGI. The CDR3 contains 15 residues. V lost 0 bases to trimming and J lost 7 bases, with 15 bases between them. For the CDR3, the DNA is TGTGCCAGCAGTTACTCATATGGTCAGGGTGGTGGCTACACCTTC. Encoded protein: CASSYSYGQGGGYTF.

The CDR3 here is CASSLVEASSTDTQYF. CDR3 in DNA: TGTGCCAGCAGCTTAGTTGAGGCCTCTAGCACAGATACGCAGTATTTT. The chain joins TRBV7-9 to TRBJ2-3; D is uncertain. The CDR3 sequence is 16 residues long. Germline V CDR1 and CDR2: SEHNR, FQNEAQ (reference sequence). The V and J ends lost 1 base and 0 bases respectively, with 11 bases between them.

V is TRBV3-1 (or the pseudogene TRBV3-2) and J is TRBJ1-5, with D perhaps TRBD1 (5 bases). The CDR3 has 15 residues. The V end was cut by 1 base, the J end by 2 bases, with 9 bases between. Per the germline V gene, CDR1 is LGHDT and CDR2 is YNNKEL (reference sequence). CDR3 bases: TGTGCCAGCAGCCAAGGTCCGACAGGCAATCAGCCCCAGCATTTT. This gives the protein CASSQGPTGNQPQHF.

This sequence joins TRBV19 and TRBJ1-4; D ambiguous. There are 14 residues in the CDR3. CDR1 and CDR2 from the germline V gene are LNHDA and SQIVND (reference sequence). V was clipped by 3 bases and J by 7 bases, with 12 bases between them. In DNA, the CDR3 is TGTGCCAGTAGTATTGATCAGGTCACTGAAAAACTGTTTTTT. Translation gives CASSIDQVTEKLFF.

The rearrangement joins TRBV19 to TRBJ1-2; 7 bases fit TRBD1. Germline V gene lookup returns CDR1 LNHDA and CDR2 SQIVND (reference sequence). V gave up 9 bases and J gave up 4 bases; unmatched junction bases: 11. This CDR3 has 14 amino acids. CDR3 sequence reads: CASSGGSGSYGYTF. CDR3 DNA: TGTGCCAGCTCAGGGGGATCCGGGAGCTATGGCTACACCTTC.

V is TRBV24-1 and J is TRBJ1-2; D not certain. Germline V gene lookup returns CDR1 KGHDR and CDR2 SFDVKD. Trimming stripped 0 bases from V and 2 bases from J, with 6 bases between. The CDR3 totals 14 residues. CDR3 sequence (DNA): TGTGCCACCAGTGATTTGGGGCAGAACTATGGCTACACCTTC. Translation: CATSDLGQNYGYTF.

V usage is TRBV18 and J usage is TRBJ1-5; D might be TRBD1 (5 bases). V gave up 6 bases and J gave up 1 base, with 19 bases separating them. Per germline, CDR1 KGHSH and CDR2 LQKENI. The CDR3 length is 17 residues. The CDR3 DNA is TGTGCCAGCTCCGAGGGGACCCTGGGAGGGAGCAATCAGCCCCAGCATTTT. This codes for CASSEGTLGGSNQPQHF.

The gene calls are TRBV19 and TRBJ1-5; 7 positions agree with TRBD1. The V gene's germline CDR1 is LNHDA and CDR2 SQIVND (reference sequence). The length of the CDR3 is 16 residues. Trimming at V came to 7 bases and at J to 2 bases, leaving 11 bases not matched to a gene. The CDR3 coding sequence is TGTGCCAGTACCCCCCCGGAGGGGGCGCGCAATCAGCCCCAGCATTTT. This encodes CASTPPEGARNQPQHF.

This clone appeared a single time. V usage is TRBV14 and J usage is TRBJ1-6; the match to TRBD1 covers 7 bases. The germline CDR1 and CDR2 sequences are SGHDN and FVKESK. V lost 4 bases and J lost 9; bases outside the gene matches: 3. The CDR3 runs to 13 residues. The CDR3 is CASSLNRGSPLHF. The CDR3 DNA is TGTGCCAGCAGCCTGAACAGGGGTTCACCCCTCCACTTT.

The J gene is TRBJ2-7, the V gene TRBV30; D is undetermined. The V and J ends lost 2 bases and 9 bases respectively, with 11 bases between them. Germline CDR1 reads GTSNPN; CDR2 reads SVGIG (reference sequence). The CDR3 contains 11 residues. The CDR3 sequence: CAWSLSRWQYF. The CDR3 coding sequence is TGTGCCTGGAGTCTATCCCGGTGGCAGTACTTC.

Turning to this clone: Other nucleotide sequences in the sample specify the same CDR3. The J gene is TRBJ2-7, the V gene TRBV27; 7 nucleotides align to TRBD2. Looked up from germline, CDR1 is MNHEY and CDR2 is SMNVEV (reference sequence). J lost 3 bases, V lost 6 bases, and 5 bases had no gene match. The CDR3 runs to 13 residues. The CDR3: CASRGDYLYEQYF. CDR3 bases: TGTGCCAGCAGAGGGGACTATCTCTACGAGCAGTACTTC.

The chain is built from TRBV30 and TRBJ2-2, with 12 bases aligning to TRBD2. The trim removed 2 bases at V and 7 bases at J, leaving 8 bases unmatched. The length of the CDR3 is 16 residues. The germline V gene encodes CDR1 GTSNPN and CDR2 SVGIG (reference sequence). CDR3: CAWSRRLAGVFGELFF. CDR3 DNA: TGTGCCTGGAGTAGGCGACTAGCGGGAGTGTTCGGGGAGCTGTTTTTT.

The chain couples TRBV7-9 to TRBJ2-5, with D possibly TRBD2 on 6 matching bases. CDR1 and CDR2 (germline): SEHNR, FQNEAQ (reference sequence). This CDR3 has 14 residues. V dropped 2 bases and J dropped 5 bases, with 12 bases sitting between them. This CDR3 reads CASSLMSREETQYF. DNA of the CDR3: TGTGCCAGCAGCTTAATGTCCCGGGAGGAGACCCAGTACTTC. The whole variable domain, filled in from reference TRBV7-9 and TRBJ2-5, reads DTGVSQNPRHKITKRGQNVTFRCDPISEHNRLYWYRQTLGQGPEFLTYFQNEAQLEKSRLLSDRFSAERPKGSFSTLEIQRTEQGDSAMYLCASSLMSREETQYFGPGTRLLVL.

The chain joins TRBV18 to TRBJ2-3; 7 bases fit TRBD1. The CDR3 contains 14 residues. The junction had 2 bases not matched to a gene; V was cut back by 5 bases and J by 0 bases. Germline-derived CDR1 and CDR2 are KGHSH and LQKENI. The CDR3 region is CASSGQVSTDTQYF. The CDR3 DNA is TGTGCCAGCTCAGGACAGGTTAGCACAGATACGCAGTATTTT.

The V gene is TRBV3-1 (or the pseudogene TRBV3-2), the J gene TRBJ2-5; no reliable D call. V lost 4 bases and J lost 2, with 14 bases in between. From germline, CDR1 is LGHDT and CDR2 YNNKEL (reference sequence). The CDR3 totals 15 residues. The CDR3 sequence is CASSRPRSGQETQYF. The CDR3 bases are TGTGCCAGCAGCCGCCCAAGGTCAGGTCAAGAGACCCAGTACTTC.

The rearrangement uses TRBV11-2 and TRBJ1-6; D unresolved. Germline loops: CDR1 SGHAT, CDR2 FQNNGV. V was trimmed by 3 bases and J by 3 bases, leaving 12 bases between them. This CDR3 contains 16 residues. The chain's CDR3 is CASSFGSSLYNSPLHF. Written as DNA, the CDR3 is TGTGCCAGCAGCTTCGGGTCCTCCCTCTATAATTCACCCCTCCACTTT.

The rearrangement joins TRBV2 to TRBJ2-1; weak D call: TRBD2 (6 bases). The V and J ends lost 1 base and 6 bases respectively, with 10 bases between them. CDR1 and CDR2 from the germline V gene are SNHLY and FYNNEI. The CDR3 has 14 residues. The CDR3 reads CASSEVTGGNEQFF. The DNA for the CDR3 is TGTGCCAGCAGTGAAGTAACCGGGGGCAATGAGCAGTTCTTC.

The chain couples TRBV30 to TRBJ2-6, with D perhaps matching TRBD2 (5 bases). The CDR3 consists of 17 residues. Germline lookup yields CDR1 GTSNPN and CDR2 SVGIG (reference sequence). The V end was cut by 1 base, the J end by 0 bases, with 13 bases between. The CDR3 coding sequence is TGTGCCTGGAGTGGAAGGAGGAGTGACTCTGGGGCCAACGTCCTGACTTTC. It specifies CAWSGRRSDSGANVLTF.

The rearrangement uses TRBV18 and TRBJ2-6, with D maybe TRBD1 (5 bases). Trimming removed 3 bases at V and 4 bases at J, with 10 bases between. Germline lookup yields CDR1 KGHSH and CDR2 LQKENI. The length of the CDR3 is 15 residues. This chain's CDR3 is CASSPQGTGANVLTF. DNA of the CDR3: TGTGCCAGCTCACCCCAGGGTACCGGGGCCAACGTCCTGACTTTC.

The chain uses TRBV6-5 and TRBJ1-1; no definite D call. The ends were cut back, 6 bases at V and 2 bases at J, with 7 bases in the middle. This CDR3 has 12 residues. Per germline, CDR1 MNHEY and CDR2 SVGAGI. DNA for the CDR3: TGTGCCAGCAGCGGGTATAACACTGAAGCTTTCTTT. Translation: CASSGYNTEAFF.

The count of this clone is one. The chain recombines TRBV1 with TRBJ2-7; the table's TRBD1 call for D was not verified on the DNA. TRBV1 is an annotated pseudogene. There are 14 residues in the CDR3. CDR3 coding DNA: TGCACCAGCAACCCAAACAGGGGGCTCTACGAGCAGTACTTC. Its translation is CTSNPNRGLYEQYF.

V gene TRBV7-8 combines with J gene TRBJ2-3, with TRBD2 as a possible D gene (5 bases). CDR1 SGHVS and CDR2 FQNEAQ come from the germline V gene. The CDR3 has 13 residues. Trimming shortened V by 1 base and J by 3 bases, and 5 bases separated the two germline ends. CDR3 in amino acids: CASSLGGTDTQYF. CDR3 sequence (DNA): TGTGCCAGCAGCTTAGGAGGGACAGATACGCAGTATTTT.

The chain couples TRBV7-2 to TRBJ2-1; 10 bases map to TRBD2. This CDR3 has 14 amino acids. The junction had 10 bases not matched to a gene; V was cut back by 10 bases and J by 7 bases. Germline V CDR1 and CDR2: SGHTA, FQGNSA. CDR3 DNA sequence: TGTGCCACCCCGAGGGGGACTAGCGAAAATGAGCAGTTCTTC. Translated: CATPRGTSENEQFF.

The chain uses TRBV18 and TRBJ1-5; 7 bases are shared with TRBD1. Losses at the gene ends were 3 bases for V and 9 bases for J; bases not matched to a gene: 8. Germline V gene lookup returns CDR1 KGHSH and CDR2 LQKENI. The CDR3 has 14 amino acids. The CDR3 here is CASSPQGGPGPQHF. The CDR3 region has the DNA TGTGCCAGCTCACCCCAGGGGGGCCCTGGGCCCCAGCATTTT.